The T cell receptor (beta chain) described here comes from a study of shared clonotypes between healthy human individuals. Using immunoSEQ multiplex PCR, the repertoire was profiled, and TCRdb retains in-frame clones only, with some absent. Of about 580,000 clones in the sample, roughly 98% are singletons; the top ten hold 0.3%. Positive CCR7 selection of CD45RO-negative cells yielded the naive CD8 cells, and terminally differentiated effector memory CD45RA+ cells were excluded. General study points: Among donors, sharing of clonotypes was expected to be affected by sequencing depth.

CDR1 and CDR2 (germline): MDHEN, SYDVKM. This CDR3 comprises 15 residues. Trimming took off 2 bases at V and 3 bases at J, with 12 bases between the two ends. Concerning this clone: Its antigen remains unknown.

Sequencing used naive CD8+ T cells sorted from blood. The V and J genes are TRBV28 and TRBJ2-3, with D perhaps given as TRBD1 or TRBD2 (6 bases each). This sequence originates from a man between 25 and 39 years old in good health. DNA of the CDR3: TGTGCCAGCAGTTTACTGGAGGGGGTAACAGATACGCAGTATTTT. Translation: CASSLLEGVTDTQYF.